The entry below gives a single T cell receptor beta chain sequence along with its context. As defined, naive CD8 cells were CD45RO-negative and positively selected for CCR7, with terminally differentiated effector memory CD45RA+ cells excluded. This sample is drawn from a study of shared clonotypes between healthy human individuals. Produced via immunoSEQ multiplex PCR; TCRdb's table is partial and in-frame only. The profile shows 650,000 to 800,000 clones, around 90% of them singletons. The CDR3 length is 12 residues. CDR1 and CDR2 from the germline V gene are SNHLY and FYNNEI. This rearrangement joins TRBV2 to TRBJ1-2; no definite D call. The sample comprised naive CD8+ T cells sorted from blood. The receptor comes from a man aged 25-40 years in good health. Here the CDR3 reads CGTKERSSGYTF. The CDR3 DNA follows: TGTGGGACCAAAGAAAGGAGTTCTGGCTACACCTTC.